This entry describes one T cell receptor (beta chain). What it binds is unknown. PCR amplification relied on 60 Vbeta primers (plus 13 Jbeta primers). Generated by immunoSEQ multiplex PCR, the TCRdb table keeps only in-frame clones and is missing some. The sample yields approximately 120,000 clones, around 73% seen once. The data were taken from a study of cytomegalovirus exposure and HLA in healthy donors. Regarding the study as a whole: There were 164 TCR beta chains listed as cytomegalovirus-associated.

The sequence came from a middle-aged man in good health and CMV-seronegative. The sample taken for sequencing was PBMCs.

The CDR3 here is CASSPTGTAYLEEQYF. CDR3 coding DNA: TGTGCCAGTAGTCCAACCGGGACAGCGTATCTCGAGGAGCAGTACTTC. The J gene is TRBJ2-7, the V gene TRBV19; 7 nucleotides match TRBD1. CDR3 length equals 16 residues. The germline CDR1 and CDR2 sequences are LNHDA and SQIVND (reference sequence). V lost 5 bases to trimming and J lost 7 bases; unmatched junction nucleotides: 17. The full variable domain, with the rest looked up from reference TRBV19 and TRBJ2-7, is DGGITQSPKYLFRKEGQNVTLSCEQNLNHDAMYWYRQDPGQGLRLIYYSQIVNDFQKGDIAEGYSVSREKKESFPLTVTSAQKNPTAFYLCASSPTGTAYLEEQYFGPGTRLTVT.